The present TCR beta chain was sequenced within a study of somatic mutations in cytotoxic T cells in rheumatoid arthritis. Findings and limits, study-wide: There was no knowledge of the antigen targets of the expanded CD8+ clones. Any difference in CD8+ T-cell clonality between patients who had rheumatoid arthritis and healthy controls who were age-matched was not statistically significant.

Original handling: Rarely did patient CD8+ clones above 1% match published virus-specific TCRB sequences. Clones were read by immunoSEQ multiplex PCR, and TCRdb kept only the in-frame ones, dropping some. That table is the source of V, J and clone size, and D and trimming were worked out from the DNA. The sample yields 15,000 to 20,000 clones, more than 70% seen once. The sample holds a few counts of this clone. Its antigen is as yet unknown. Positive selection with magnetic beads achieved the isolation of CD4+ and CD8+ cells, followed by a flow cytometry check of purity. The CDR3 is 14 amino acids. Germline CDR1 reads SGDLS; CDR2 reads YYNGEE. The germline V and J ends were trimmed by 5 bases and 0 bases, with 12 bases remaining between them.

Sequencing was done on a sample of CD8+ T cells sorted from blood. J is TRBJ2-7 and V is TRBV9, with TRBD1 as a possible D gene (6 bases). The sequence was collected from an adult with rheumatoid arthritis. In nucleotides, the CDR3 is TGTGCCAGCAGTGGGGGCATTAACTCCTACGAGCAGTACTTC. It translates to CASSGGINSYEQYF.